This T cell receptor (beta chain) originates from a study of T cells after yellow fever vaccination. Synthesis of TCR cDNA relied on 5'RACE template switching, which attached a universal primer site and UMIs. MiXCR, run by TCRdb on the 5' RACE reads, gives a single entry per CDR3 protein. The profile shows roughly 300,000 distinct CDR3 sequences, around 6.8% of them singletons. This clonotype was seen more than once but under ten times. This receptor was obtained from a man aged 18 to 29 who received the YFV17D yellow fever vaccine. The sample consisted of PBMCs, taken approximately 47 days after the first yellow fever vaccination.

The CDR3 nucleotides read TGTGCCAGCTCCGGACAGAGCTCCTACGAGCAGTACGTC. Amino acid sequence: CASSGQSSYEQYV. The chain combines TRBV6-4 with TRBJ2-7; D might be TRBD1 (6 bases). The germline V gene has CDR1 MRHNA and CDR2 SNTAGT. The CDR3 consists of 13 residues. Deletions cut 8 bases from V and 0 bases from J, with 11 bases between.